A selection of T cell receptor beta chains follows, all from one sample in a study of shared clonotypes between healthy human individuals. The method was immunoSEQ multiplex PCR; TCRdb's version includes in-frame clones alone and lacks a portion of them. Of about 1 million clones in the sample, about three quarters were seen once. The material sequenced was memory CD4+ T cells sorted from blood. Receptors were obtained from a man between 18 and 35 years old in good health. Both conserved end residues are part of each CDR3. The D gene is left open where the match is weak. Expanded clones get a size class; other rows say once, few or many, or leave the size out.

TRBJ2-5 | TRBD1 | NA | TRBV6-1 | TGTGCCAGCAGTGACAGGGGGCGGTGGGTTCAACAAGAGACCCAGTACTTC | CASSDRGRWVQQETQYF
TRBJ2-1 | TRBD1 | NA | TRBV6-5 | TGTGCCAGCAGTTTGGGACAGGGTCTTCGTAATGAGCAGTTCTTC | CASSLGQGLRNEQFF
TRBJ1-1 | TRBD1 | NA | TRBV19 | TGTGCCAGTAGTACGGGACAGGGGGCGAGGAACACTGAAGCTTTCTTT | CASSTGQGARNTEAFF
TRBJ1-6 | NA | NA | TRBV15 | TGTGCCACCAGCCGCCGGGACCTCTATAATTCACCCCTCCACTTT | CATSRRDLYNSPLHF
TRBJ1-4 | TRBD1 | few | TRBV10-3 | TGTGCCATCAGTCAGACAGGGCAAGGAGAAAAACTGTTTTTT | CAISQTGQGEKLFF
TRBJ2-5 | TRBD1 | NA | TRBV2 | TGTGCCAGCAGGACAGGGGAAGAGACCCAGTACTTC | CASRTGEETQYF
TRBJ2-7 | TRBD1 | NA | TRBV28 | TGTGCCAGCACTCAGCCGGGACAGGGGATCTACGAGCAGTACTTC | CASTQPGQGIYEQYF
TRBJ1-4 | TRBD1 | NA | TRBV5-8 | TGTGCCAGCAGCTTGGCCAGGGGGGAAGTCGATGAAAAACTGTTTTTT | CASSLARGEVDEKLFF
TRBJ2-2 | TRBD2 | NA | TRBV30 | TGTGCCTGGGATAGGTTCCTTAGCGGGACTAACACCGGGGAGCTGTTTTTT | CAWDRFLSGTNTGELFF
TRBJ2-1 | NA | NA | TRBV5-5 | TGTGCCAGCAGACATGACCGGCAAACTTACAATGAGCAGTTCTTC | CASRHDRQTYNEQFF
TRBJ2-1 | NA | NA | TRBV30 | TGTGCCTGGAGTGCAGGGGCGGTGGAGTTCTTC | CAWSAGAVEFF
TRBJ1-4 | NA | few | TRBV6-6 | TGTGCCAGCAGGGTTTCTAATGAAAAACTGTTTTTT | CASRVSNEKLFF
TRBJ1-6 | NA | NA | TRBV30 | TGTGCCTGGATGGCAGGCGATTATTCACCCCTCCACTTT | CAWMAGDYSPLHF
TRBJ2-1 | NA | NA | TRBV5-4 | TGTGCCAGCAGCTTGGGAGGGTCTATAGCGGCAAATGAGCAGTTCTTC | CASSLGGSIAANEQFF
TRBJ1-5 | TRBD1 | NA | TRBV19 | TGTGCCAGTAGTCCCAAAGGGGGACAGGGCTGGGGTCAGCCCCAGCATTTT | CASSPKGGQGWGQPQHF
TRBJ2-7 | TRBD2 | NA | TRBV18 | TGTGCCAGCTCACCAGCGGGAGTTCTACGTGGGCAGTACTTC | CASSPAGVLRGQYF
TRBJ1-4 | NA | NA | TRBV28 | TGTGCCAGCAGCCCCAACCTCGTTCGGGAAAAACTGTTTTTT | CASSPNLVREKLFF
TRBJ1-6 | NA | NA | TRBV27 | TGTGCCAGCAGCCCGCGACAGGCATATAATTCACCCCTCCACTTT | CASSPRQAYNSPLHF
TRBJ2-7 | TRBD1 | many | TRBV5-1 | TGCGCCAGCAGCAGGACAGGGATCTCCTACGAGCAGTACTTC | CASSRTGISYEQYF
TRBJ2-2 | NA | NA | TRBV14 | TGTGCCAGCAGCGCCCAGGGGCAGGGCGGGGAGCTGTTTTTT | CASSAQGQGGELFF
TRBJ2-7 | NA | NA | TRBV11-1 | TGTGCCAGCAGCCCTCGACTAGCCTACGAGCAGTACTTC | CASSPRLAYEQYF
TRBJ2-7 | NA | NA | TRBV11-2 | TGTGCCAGCAGCTTGAGTTCACAGCTGTACGAGCAGTACTTC | CASSLSSQLYEQYF
TRBJ2-2 | NA | NA | TRBV2 | TGTGCCAGCAGGATTAACACCGGGGAGCTGTTTTTT | CASRINTGELFF
TRBJ1-3 | NA | NA | TRBV2 | TGTGCCAGCAGTGAACAGGGTTCTGGAAACACCATATATTTT | CASSEQGSGNTIYF
TRBJ2-3 | NA | once | TRBV11-2 | TGTGCCAGCAGCCCCATCGGATGGGGGAGCACAGATACGCAGTATTTT | CASSPIGWGSTDTQYF
TRBJ1-6 | NA | once | TRBV10-3 | TGTGCCATCACCCAGGACCCCGGTGATTCACCCCTCCACTTT | CAITQDPGDSPLHF